The 7 T cell receptor beta chains below were found in one sample sequenced in a study of T-cell memory formation after mild COVID-19. TCRdb reanalysed the 5' RACE reads using MiXCR and keeps one entry per CDR3 protein. The profile shows under 150,000 distinct CDR3 sequences, about 24% of them singletons. Sequencing was performed on PBMCs or a T cell subset sorted from them (not recorded which). The receptors shown here come from a young man who had mild COVID-19 (a few samples of this study predate the infection). Cell type and time point are not known.

This clonotype was counted only a few times. This chain links TRBV5-6 with TRBJ2-4, with a weak D call TRBD2 (6 bases). The length of the CDR3 is 13 residues. Germline V gene sequence: CDR1 SGHDT, CDR2 YYEEEE. Trimming left V 0 bases short and J 5 bases short, with 6 bases between. In nucleotides, the CDR3 is TGTGCCAGCAGCTTGGCGGGGGAAAACATTCAGTACTTC. As protein: CASSLAGENIQYF.

This clonotype was seen a few times. This chain joins TRBV29-1 and TRBJ2-1, with 12 bases aligning to TRBD2. Unmatched junction bases numbered 7, after V lost 1 base and J lost 9 bases. CDR3 length: 15 amino acids. The germline V gene encodes CDR1 SQVTM and CDR2 ANQGSEA. Here the CDR3 DNA reads TGCAGCGTTGAAGTCCGACTAGCGGGGGTCGGTGAGCAGTTCTTC. This sequence encodes CSVEVRLAGVGEQFF.

This clonotype was seen only a few times. V usage is TRBV7-9 and J usage is TRBJ2-3, with 7 bases identical to TRBD1. CDR3 length: 14 residues. Trimming cost V 7 bases and J 0 bases; bases outside gene matches: 4. Per germline, CDR1 SEHNR and CDR2 FQNEAQ (reference sequence). In nucleotides, the CDR3 is TGTGCCAGCACAGACAGGGCTAGCACAGATACGCAGTATTTT. Residues: CASTDRASTDTQYF.

The genes are TRBV6-5 and TRBJ2-3, with D possibly TRBD2 on 5 matching bases. The CDR3 has 14 amino acids. Trimming stripped 6 bases from V and 4 bases from J, with 14 bases between. The germline V gene has CDR1 MNHEY and CDR2 SVGAGI. Written as DNA, the CDR3 is TGTGCCAGCAGCCCTGACTCTAGCCCAGATACGCAGTATTTT. Its translation is CASSPDSSPDTQYF.

The V call is TRBV19, the J call TRBJ1-2; no reliable D call. Trimming removed 8 bases from V and 6 bases from J, with 13 bases in between. This CDR3 has 12 amino acids. Germline loops: CDR1 LNHDA, CDR2 SQIVND (reference sequence). The CDR3 DNA sequence: TGTGCCAGTGAGACCTGGGTGAATGGCTACACCTTC. Translation gives CASETWVNGYTF.

Only a few counts were recorded for this clonotype. J is TRBJ2-2 and V is TRBV6-5, with 8 positions matching TRBD1. This CDR3 has 15 amino acids. Unmatched junction bases numbered 1, after V lost 3 bases and J lost 1 base. From germline, CDR1 is MNHEY and CDR2 SVGAGI. The CDR3 sequence: CASSYGTGNTGELFF. The CDR3, as DNA: TGTGCCAGCAGTTATGGGACAGGGAACACCGGGGAGCTGTTTTTT.

The chain couples TRBV5-1 to TRBJ2-1; 9 nucleotides align to TRBD2. V trimming: 4 bases; J trimming: 0 bases; junction bases outside the gene matches: 14. Looked up from germline, CDR1 is SGHRS and CDR2 is YFSETQ. This CDR3 comprises 19 residues. CDR3 DNA: TGCGCCAGCAGCCTTCGGGCTAGCGGGGTGATCAGCTCCTACAATGAGCAGTTCTTC. Its protein is CASSLRASGVISSYNEQFF.